This TCR beta chain was documented in a study of early T cells in non-severe SARS-CoV-2 infection (dated by TCRdb to the early 2020s). About the study as a whole: Bulk RNA from unsorted whole blood was used for TCR sequencing, so alpha and beta chains could not be paired. Study-level results and caveats: VDJdb matching was skewed toward anti-spike CD8 responses and likely underestimated virus-specific expansions by missing private and CD4 specificities.

The CDR3 numbers 12 residues from cysteine through phenylalanine. The kept DNA is CDR3 alone, 36 bases in frame from the first base. From the germline V gene, CDR1 is MDHEN and CDR2 is SYDVKM. V loses 2 bases of germline sequence and J loses 10 bases, and the interval between the two ends is 9 bases. About this clonotype itself: There is no known antigen for this receptor. No base qualities exist here, and no much larger clone lies one base off it.

The library came from 5' RACE. Sequencing used a NextSeq 500. Unique molecular identifiers were attached to individual cDNA molecules in the TCR library protocol so that sequencing error and PCR bias could be corrected. TCR alpha and beta chains were both sequenced, and the abundances of alpha and beta sequences in each sample were closely correlated with each other. The authors processed their data as follows. V gene, J gene and CDR3 annotation of TCR sequences was performed with Decombinator V4. Expanded TCRs were defined as changing significantly between any two time points under a Poisson model with p below 0.0001. TCR abundances were normalised to the total number of TCRs sequenced per sample and were expressed as counts per million. TRAV1-2 paired with TRAJ12, TRAJ20 or TRAJ33 defined MAIT TCRs, while TRAV10 paired with TRAJ18 defined iNKT TCRs. VDJdb, accessed on 1 November 2021, was searched for TCRs annotated for CMV, EBV and SARS-CoV-2, and TCRs annotated for more than one antigen were excluded. The raw public data were reprocessed by TCRdb itself: fastp quality trimming at Q25, MiXCR clonotype calling, in-frame beta chains only. Rows merge per CDR3 protein into single entries with the most common DNA and genes. The V and J calls reflect TCRdb's pipeline rather than the authors' work. The sample table contains about 100,000 distinct CDR3 sequences; only one count was recorded for about 13% of them. The biggest ten clones account for around 2.4% of the sample.

The study was a case-control design nested within a healthcare worker cohort in London, UK, with weekly nasopharyngeal swab PCR tests and blood sampling. Healthcare workers were enrolled in the week of the UK lockdown, from 23 to 31 March 2020, and were followed every week for up to roughly 16 weeks. Material for sequencing was whole blood. The sequence links TRBV28 to TRBJ2-4; the D gene is not confidently resolved. This sequence was found in an adult who was a healthcare worker with PCR-confirmed SARS-CoV-2 infection or an uninfected control (not recorded which). The sequence in DNA is TGTGCCAGCAGTTTACCACGAGAGATTCAGTACTTC. This sequence encodes CASSLPREIQYF.